One sample yielded the 9 T cell receptor beta chains listed below, sequenced in a study of monozygotic twins with inflammatory bowel disease. After re-calling the 5' RACE reads, TCRdb lists one entry per CDR3 protein, DNA absent. The sample data list some 89,000 distinct CDR3 sequences. The material sequenced was blood. These receptors came from a human donor with ulcerative colitis or Crohn's disease, or a healthy co-twin of an affected twin (not recorded which).

This chain connects TRBV18 to TRBJ2-6; TCRdb outputs TRBD1, but without DNA this stays unchecked. The CDR3 totals 15 residues. The germline CDR1 and CDR2 sequences are KGHSH and LQKENI. CDR3 amino acids: CASSPSEGRANVLTF.

This chain connects TRBV7-8 to TRBJ2-3; as DNA is missing, the TRBD1 call by TCRdb cannot be tested. The length of the CDR3 is 16 residues. Per germline, CDR1 SGHVS and CDR2 FQNEAQ. This chain's CDR3 is CASSFRAGGLKDTQYF.

The chain has TRBV4-1 and TRBJ2-7. The germline gives CDR1 MGHRA, CDR2 YSYEKL. The CDR3 sequence is 14 residues long. The CDR3 sequence is CASSLERQAYEQYF.

The chain employs TRBV14 and TRBJ2-1; the TCRdb D gene call, TRBD2, has no DNA to confirm it. The CDR3 covers 14 residues. CDR1 and CDR2 (germline): SGHDN, FVKESK. The CDR3 loop reads CASSQGLAGNEQFF.

The rearrangement joins TRBV6-1 to TRBJ2-5. In germline, CDR1 is MNHNS, CDR2 SASEGT. This CDR3 is built from 13 residues. The CDR3 reads CASQAGVQGTQYF.

The chain uses TRBV7-9 and TRBJ1-4. The germline V gene encodes CDR1 SEHNR and CDR2 FQNEAQ (reference sequence). The CDR3 totals 16 residues. The CDR3 loop is CASSLLRLTTNEKLFF.

The chain employs TRBV11-2 and TRBJ1-3. CDR1 is SGHAT, CDR2 FQNNGV, per germline. There are 15 residues in the CDR3. CDR3: CASSLDAASGNTIYF.

This chain links TRBV20-1 with TRBJ1-6; TCRdb returns TRBD1, unconfirmable since there is no DNA. The length of the CDR3 is 13 residues. In germline, CDR1 is DFQATT, CDR2 SNEGSKA (reference sequence). The CDR3 reads CSAGHIYNSPLHF.

This chain links TRBV10-2 with TRBJ1-1. From germline, CDR1 is WSHSY and CDR2 SAAADI. CDR3 length: 12 amino acids. The CDR3 is CASSVSETEAFF.